These 4 T cell receptor beta chains were sequenced from one sample in a study of T-cell reconstitution after alpha-beta-depleted transplantation in children. Preparation of the TCRbeta library used unique molecular identifiers. TCRdb ran MiXCR on the PCR reads and lists one entry per CDR3 protein. This sample has about 480,000 distinct CDR3 sequences; around 13% occur once, and the top ten carry around 5.8%. This sample comprised PBMCs from the stem cell graft donor, obtained from the stem cell graft. Receptors were obtained from a human donor who donated a stem cell graft to a child with combined immunodeficiency.

The chain is built from TRBV5-1 and TRBJ2-2, with 8 bases aligning to TRBD1. Trimming removed 3 bases from V and 4 bases from J; junction bases left unmatched: 11. There are 17 residues in the CDR3. Germline CDR1 is SGHRS and CDR2 is YFSETQ. CDR3 amino acids: CASSSGVGQGPTGELFF. CDR3 nucleotides: TGCGCCAGCAGCTCGGGAGTTGGACAGGGCCCCACCGGGGAGCTGTTTTTT.

The rearrangement links TRBV5-4 to TRBJ2-3, with D perhaps TRBD2 (6 bases). Germline V gene data show CDR1 as SGHNT and CDR2 as YYREEE (reference sequence). V lost 0 bases and J 7 bases, leaving 9 bases between the germline ends. This CDR3 region has 13 residues. CDR3 DNA: TGTGCCAGCAGCTTGGATGCGGGAAATACGCAGTATTTT. Amino acids: CASSLDAGNTQYF. Full variable domain (rest looked up from reference TRBV5-4 and TRBJ2-3): ETGVTQSPTHLIKTRGQQVTLRCSSQSGHNTVSWYQQALGQGPQFIFQYYREEENGRGNFPPRFSGLQFPNYSSELNVNALELDDSALYLCASSLDAGNTQYFGPGTRLTVL.

This clonotype was counted a few times. The rearrangement uses TRBV20-1 and TRBJ1-5, with D perhaps matching TRBD1 (5 bases). CDR3 length: 14 amino acids. The germline V and J ends were trimmed by 2 bases and 3 bases, with 11 bases remaining between them. Germline V gives CDR1 DFQATT, CDR2 SNEGSKA (reference sequence). CDR3 sequence: CSARKQGNNQPQHF. As DNA, the CDR3 is TGCAGTGCTAGAAAGCAGGGTAACAATCAGCCCCAGCATTTT.

V gene TRBV10-3 combines with J gene TRBJ2-1, with 10 bases aligning to TRBD2. CDR1 is ENHRY and CDR2 is SYGVKD in the germline V gene. The CDR3 covers 13 residues. The V gene end was trimmed by 11 bases and the J gene end by 7 bases; junction bases not matched to a gene: 8. The CDR3 region has the DNA TGTGCCTTCAAGCGGGAGGGCCGTAATGAGCAGTTCTTC. Translation: CAFKREGRNEQFF.